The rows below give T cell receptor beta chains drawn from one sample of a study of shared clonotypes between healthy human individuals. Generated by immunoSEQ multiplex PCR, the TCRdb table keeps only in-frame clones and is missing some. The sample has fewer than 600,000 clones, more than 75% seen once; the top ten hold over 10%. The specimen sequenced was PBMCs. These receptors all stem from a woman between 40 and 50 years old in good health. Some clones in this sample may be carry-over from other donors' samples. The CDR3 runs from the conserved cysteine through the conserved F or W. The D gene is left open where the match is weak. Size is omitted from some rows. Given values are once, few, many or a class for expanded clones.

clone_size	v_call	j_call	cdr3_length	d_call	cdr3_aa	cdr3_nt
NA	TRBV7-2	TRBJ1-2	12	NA	CASSLDSAGYTF	TGTGCCAGCAGCTTGGACAGCGCTGGCTACACCTTC
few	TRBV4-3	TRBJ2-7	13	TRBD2	CASSQQRGYEQYF	TGCGCCAGCAGCCAACAGCGGGGTTACGAGCAGTACTTC
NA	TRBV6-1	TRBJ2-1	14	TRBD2	CASRPSGSYNEQFF	TGTGCCAGCAGGCCTAGCGGGTCCTACAATGAGCAGTTCTTC
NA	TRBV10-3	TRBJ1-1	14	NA	CAISMAGMNTEAFF	TGTGCCATCAGTATGGCAGGCATGAACACTGAAGCTTTCTTT
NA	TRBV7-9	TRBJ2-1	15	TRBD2	CASSRLAGVWNEQFF	TGTGCCAGCAGCAGACTAGCGGGAGTGTGGAATGAGCAGTTCTTC
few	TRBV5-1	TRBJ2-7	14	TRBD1	CASSPPDRGNEQYF	TGCGCCAGCAGCCCCCCGGACAGGGGCAACGAGCAGTACTTC
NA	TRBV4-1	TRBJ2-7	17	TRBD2	CASSQFKGLASTYEQYF	TGCGCCAGCAGCCAATTTAAGGGACTAGCGTCCACCTACGAGCAGTACTTC
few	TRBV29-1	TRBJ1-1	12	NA	CSVGDSNTEAFF	TGCAGCGTCGGTGACAGTAACACTGAAGCTTTCTTT
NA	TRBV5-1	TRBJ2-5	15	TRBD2	CASSLGGTRQETQYF	TGCGCCAGCAGCTTGGGTGGGACTAGACAAGAGACCCAGTACTTC
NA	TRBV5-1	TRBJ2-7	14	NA	CASSLGASTYEQYF	TGCGCCAGCAGCTTGGGGGCGTCGACCTACGAGCAGTACTTC
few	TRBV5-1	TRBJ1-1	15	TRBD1	CASSPQGAAYTEAFF	TGCGCCAGCAGCCCCCAGGGGGCTGCGTACACTGAAGCTTTCTTT
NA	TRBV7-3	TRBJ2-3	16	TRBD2	CASSLSPSGTDDTQYF	TGTGCCAGCAGCTTATCCCCTAGCGGGACAGACGATACGCAGTATTTT
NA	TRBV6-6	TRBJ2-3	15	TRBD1	CASSSGGPITDTQYF	TGTGCCAGCAGTTCAGGGGGCCCGATCACAGATACGCAGTATTTT
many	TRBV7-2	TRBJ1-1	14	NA	CASSPRHSNTEAFF	TGTGCCAGCAGCCCCCGGCACTCGAACACTGAAGCTTTCTTT
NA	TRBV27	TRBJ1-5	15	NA	CASSPRHNSNQPQHF	TGTGCCAGCAGTCCAAGGCACAATAGCAATCAGCCCCAGCATTTT
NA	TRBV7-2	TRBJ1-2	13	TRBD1	CASSPGTGYGYTF	TGTGCCAGCAGCCCCGGGACAGGGTATGGCTACACCTTC
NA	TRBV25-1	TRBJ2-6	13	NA	CASSLTGANVLTF	TGTGCCAGCAGCCTGACTGGGGCCAACGTCCTGACTTTC
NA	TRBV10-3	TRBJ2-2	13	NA	CAITNEGTGELFF	TGTGCCATCACAAACGAGGGCACCGGGGAGCTGTTTTTT
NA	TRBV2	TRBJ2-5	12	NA	CASRTEGETQYF	TGTGCCAGCAGGACGGAGGGGGAGACCCAGTACTTC